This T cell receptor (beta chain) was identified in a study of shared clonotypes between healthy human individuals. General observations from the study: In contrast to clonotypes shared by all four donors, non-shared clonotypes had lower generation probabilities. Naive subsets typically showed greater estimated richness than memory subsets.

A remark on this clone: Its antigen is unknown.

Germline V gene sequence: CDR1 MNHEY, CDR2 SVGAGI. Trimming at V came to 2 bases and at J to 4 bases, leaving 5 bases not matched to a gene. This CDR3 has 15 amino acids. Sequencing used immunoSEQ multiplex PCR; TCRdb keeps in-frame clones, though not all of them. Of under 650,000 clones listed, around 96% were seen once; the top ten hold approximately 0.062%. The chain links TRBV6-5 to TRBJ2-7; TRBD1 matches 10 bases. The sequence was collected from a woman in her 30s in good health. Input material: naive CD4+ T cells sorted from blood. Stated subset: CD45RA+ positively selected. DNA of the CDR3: TGTGCCAGCAGTTACGGAGGGACAGGGGTATACGAGCAGTACTTC. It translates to CASSYGGTGVYEQYF.